These 27 T cell receptor beta chains share one sample of origin, sequenced in a study of T cells after yellow fever vaccination. TCRdb used MiXCR to reprocess the 5' RACE reads, holding one entry per CDR3 protein. The repertoire holds about 330,000 distinct CDR3 sequences, with about 6.9% as singletons. This specimen was PBMCs, taken roughly 47 days after the first yellow fever vaccination. These TCRs come from a man younger than 30 who received the YFV17D yellow fever vaccine.

This chain connects TRBV9 to TRBJ2-3; D possibly corresponds to TRBD2 (6 bases). Trimming stripped 3 bases from V and 2 bases from J, with 13 bases between. Germline CDR1 and CDR2: SGDLS and YYNGEE. The CDR3 loop spans 15 amino acids. This CDR3 reads CASSALGGTTDTQYF. CDR3 nucleotide sequence: TGTGCCAGCAGCGCCCTTGGGGGGACCACAGATACGCAGTATTTT.

In this sample, this clonotype turned up a few times. The rearrangement links TRBV5-6 to TRBJ1-1; 7 positions match TRBD1. The CDR3 runs 16 residues. CDR1 SGHDT and CDR2 YYEEEE come from the germline V gene. Germline trimming cut 4 bases from V and 0 bases from J; bases unmatched to any gene: 9. CDR3 sequence: CASSGPGQRMNTEAFF. DNA for the CDR3: TGTGCCAGCAGCGGCCCGGGACAGCGCATGAACACTGAAGCTTTCTTT.

The chain has TRBV10-3 and TRBJ2-3; 10 bases agree with TRBD2. Germline V CDR1 and CDR2: ENHRY, SYGVKD. With 2 bases clipped from V and 3 bases from J, the junction kept 2 bases outside the gene matches. The CDR3 loop spans 15 amino acids. The CDR3: CAISETSGDTDTQYF. The CDR3 nucleotides are TGTGCCATCAGTGAGACTAGCGGGGATACAGATACGCAGTATTTT.

This clonotype was seen a handful of times. The V and J genes are TRBV5-1 and TRBJ1-2; perhaps TRBD1 as D (6 bases). There are 13 residues in the CDR3. V was pared by 9 bases and J by 7 bases, with 19 bases between. Germline V gene data show CDR1 as SGHRS and CDR2 as YFSETQ. The CDR3 sequence is CATSIEGVTGYTF. The CDR3 DNA is TGCGCCACCTCGATAGAGGGGGTTACTGGCTACACCTTC.

The sample holds a few counts of this clonotype. The rearrangement uses TRBV5-1 and TRBJ2-1, with 7 bases matching TRBD1. Germline V gives CDR1 SGHRS, CDR2 YFSETQ. V shed 3 bases and J 6 bases; nucleotides not matched to a gene: 6. The CDR3 contains 14 residues. The CDR3 DNA reads as TGCGCCAGCAGCTCAGGGGGTCTGGGCAATGAGCAGTTCTTC. Its protein product is CASSSGGLGNEQFF.

The genes are TRBV6-5 and TRBJ2-2, with a possible D match to TRBD1 (5 bases). This CDR3 contains 13 residues. V lost 0 bases and J lost 9, with 8 bases in between. CDR1 and CDR2 (germline): MNHEY, SVGAGI. In DNA, the CDR3 is TGTGCCAGCAGTTACTCGTGGGGCCGGGAGCTGTTTTTT. Its protein product is CASSYSWGRELFF.

In its sample, this clonotype was seen many times. V usage is TRBV12-3 or TRBV12-4 and J usage is TRBJ1-5, with D perhaps matching TRBD1 (5 bases). Trimming took off 7 bases at V and 5 bases at J, with 12 bases between the two ends. The CDR3 loop spans 13 amino acids. CDR3 residues: CASTPGTYQPQHF. The CDR3 bases are TGTGCCAGCACACCCGGGACTTATCAGCCCCAGCATTTT.

This clonotype was seen a few times. The gene calls are TRBV29-1 and TRBJ2-1, with no clear D. V shed 3 bases and J shed 7 bases, with 7 bases lying between them. This CDR3 has 11 amino acids. Germline V gives CDR1 SQVTM, CDR2 ANQGSEA. CDR3 sequence reads: CSVDDVNEQFF. The CDR3 DNA follows: TGCAGCGTTGACGACGTTAATGAGCAGTTCTTC.

This clonotype was observed a handful of times. The CDR3 DNA is TGTGCCAGCAGGGACTCAGGATTTAATGAAAAACTGTTTTTT. Translation gives CASRDSGFNEKLFF. V gene TRBV7-9 combines with J gene TRBJ1-4; D is unresolved. V dropped 6 bases and J dropped 4 bases, with 12 bases sitting between them. Germline values: CDR1 SEHNR, CDR2 FQNEAQ (reference sequence). The CDR3 spans 14 residues.

This sequence joins TRBV2 and TRBJ2-2; D is unclear. Per germline, CDR1 SNHLY and CDR2 FYNNEI. The germline V and J ends were trimmed by 8 bases and 4 bases, with 8 bases remaining between them. CDR3 length: 12 residues. In nucleotides, the CDR3 is TGTGCCAGCGGAGTAGGCACCGGGGAGCTGTTTTTT. Its translation: CASGVGTGELFF.

The genes are TRBV5-1 and TRBJ1-3, with TRBD1 identical over 10 bases. Per the germline V gene, CDR1 is SGHRS and CDR2 is YFSETQ. This CDR3 comprises 19 residues. The ends lost 0 bases at V and 0 bases at J; junction bases unmatched: 9. The CDR3 loop reads CASSLEPWDRGYSGNTIYF. For the CDR3, the DNA is TGCGCCAGCAGCTTGGAACCTTGGGACAGGGGTTACTCTGGAAACACCATATATTTT.

This clonotype was picked up a small number of times. The V and J genes are TRBV7-2 and TRBJ2-4, with TRBD2 as a possible D gene (5 bases). The CDR3 is 14 residues long. Germline CDR1 SGHTA, CDR2 FQGNSA. V lost 1 base and J lost 4, with 8 bases in between. The chain's CDR3 is CASSLDRGKNIQYF. As DNA, the CDR3 is TGTGCCAGCAGCTTAGACCGGGGAAAAAACATTCAGTACTTC.

CDR3 in amino acids: CASSSEDRADEQFF. CDR3 sequence (DNA): TGTGCCAGCAGCTCCGAGGACAGGGCGGATGAGCAGTTCTTC. The chain carries TRBV7-2 and TRBJ2-1; 8 positions match TRBD1. Per germline, CDR1 SGHTA and CDR2 FQGNSA. This CDR3 has 14 residues. The V and J ends lost 4 bases and 8 bases, in that order; junction bases with no gene match: 7.

This clonotype has ten or more counts. The V and J genes are TRBV12-3 or TRBV12-4 and TRBJ1-5, with no clear D. V gave up 3 bases and J gave up 2 bases, with 17 bases separating them. The CDR3 spans 17 residues. The CDR3 region is CASSLRSIVGGNQPQHF. In nucleotides, the CDR3 is TGTGCCAGCAGTTTGAGATCGATCGTTGGCGGCAATCAGCCCCAGCATTTT.

The CDR3 DNA sequence: TGTGCCAGCAGCCCCCGGGACAGGGCGTCTGGGGCCAACGTCCTGACTTTC. As protein: CASSPRDRASGANVLTF. The chain employs TRBV7-3 and TRBJ2-6; 9 bases fit TRBD1. The J segment lost 1 base and the V segment lost 5 bases, leaving 6 bases of the junction unmatched. Germline V CDR1 and CDR2: SGHTA, FQGTGA. CDR3 length: 17 amino acids.

This clonotype was picked up a small number of times. The gene calls are TRBV12-3 or TRBV12-4 and TRBJ1-5; tentative D call: TRBD1 (6 bases). Trimming took off 6 bases at V and 9 bases at J, with 15 bases between the two ends. This CDR3 region has 13 residues. CDR3 sequence reads: CASSPGVRGPQHF. CDR3 nucleotide sequence: TGTGCCAGCAGCCCAGGGGTCCGGGGGCCCCAGCATTTT.

The V gene is TRBV29-1, the J gene TRBJ2-6; D ambiguous. The CDR3 consists of 14 residues. The V end was cut by 1 base, the J end by 4 bases, with 8 bases between. Germline V lookup: CDR1 SQVTM, CDR2 ANQGSEA. CDR3 DNA sequence: TGCAGCGTTGAAGTCCAGAACGGGGCCAACGTCCTGACTTTC. Translating gives CSVEVQNGANVLTF.

The chain has TRBV12-3 or TRBV12-4 and TRBJ2-2; 7 positions agree with TRBD2. Trimming cost V 10 bases and J 3 bases; bases outside gene matches: 8. The CDR3 covers 14 residues. CDR3 sequence: CATSGGLYTGELFF. In nucleotides, the CDR3 is TGTGCCACCTCGGGGGGACTTTACACCGGGGAGCTGTTTTTT.

This chain links TRBV11-2 with TRBJ1-4, with D perhaps matching TRBD1 (6 bases). Germline values: CDR1 SGHAT, CDR2 FQNNGV. This CDR3 spans 14 amino acids. The V gene lost 7 bases and the J gene lost 8 bases, with 17 bases spanning the gap. In DNA form, the CDR3 reads TGTGCCAGCAAGAATTCGGGGGGCGCAGAAAAACTGTTTTTT. It translates to CASKNSGGAEKLFF.

This clonotype was found many times. The chain employs TRBV4-3 and TRBJ2-5; 9 bases match TRBD2. The ends lost 3 bases at V and 4 bases at J; junction bases unmatched: 6. CDR3 length: 15 amino acids. Germline values: CDR1 LGHNA, CDR2 YSLEER. As DNA, the CDR3 is TGCGCCAGCAGCCAGTCGGCGGGGGGGCCAGAGACCCAGTACTTC. It yields the protein CASSQSAGGPETQYF.

This clonotype was observed a few times. The rearrangement joins TRBV3-1 to TRBJ2-5, with D maybe TRBD2 (6 bases). The CDR3 has 15 amino acids. The germline CDR1 and CDR2 sequences are LGHDT and YNNKEL (reference sequence). Trimming shortened V by 5 bases and J by 2 bases, and 15 bases separated the two germline ends. In DNA form, the CDR3 reads TGTGCCAGCAGCTTCCTGGGGGGTGGACAAGAGACCCAGTACTTC. Protein: CASSFLGGGQETQYF.

The V and J genes are TRBV7-9 and TRBJ1-1; a possible D gene is TRBD1 (5 bases). The CDR3 covers 15 residues. V gave up 3 bases and J gave up 0 bases, with 11 bases separating them. Germline V gene data show CDR1 as SEHNR and CDR2 as FQNEAQ (reference sequence). Here the CDR3 DNA reads TGTGCCAGCAGCTTTAGGACAAGGATGAACACTGAAGCTTTCTTT. Its protein product is CASSFRTRMNTEAFF.

There are many counts of this clonotype. The V and J genes are TRBV7-8 and TRBJ1-4, with 8 bases aligning to TRBD1. This CDR3 is 15 amino acids long. V was clipped by 5 bases and J by 1 base; unmatched bases: 3. Germline V CDR1 and CDR2: SGHVS, FQNEAQ. This CDR3 is CASSPGQGTNEKLFF. The CDR3 coding sequence is TGTGCCAGCAGCCCCGGACAGGGAACTAATGAAAAACTGTTTTTT.

V gene TRBV20-1 combines with J gene TRBJ2-3, with TRBD2 matching 8 bases. Looked up from germline, CDR1 is DFQATT and CDR2 is SNEGSKA (reference sequence). The CDR3 is 16 amino acids. The V gene end was trimmed by 1 base and the J gene end by 2 bases; junction bases not matched to a gene: 8. The CDR3 region is CSARVVGGGYTDTQYF. In nucleotides, the CDR3 is TGCAGTGCTAGAGTGGTAGGCGGGGGGTACACAGATACGCAGTATTTT.

This clonotype was counted many times. This chain connects TRBV7-9 to TRBJ2-5; D not resolved. The CDR3 sequence is 14 residues long. Between the trimmed V and J ends, which lost 1 base and 4 bases, there was a span of 10 bases. Germline V gives CDR1 SEHNR, CDR2 FQNEAQ (reference sequence). CDR3 amino acids: CASSLGPSRETQYF. Written as DNA, the CDR3 is TGTGCCAGCAGCTTAGGTCCTAGTCGAGAGACCCAGTACTTC.

There are many counts of this clonotype. The rearrangement joins TRBV5-1 to TRBJ2-7, with no clear D. The CDR3 is 13 residues long. The V and J ends lost 0 bases and 4 bases respectively, with 8 bases between them. Germline-derived CDR1 and CDR2 are SGHRS and YFSETQ. CDR3 region: CASSLGADYEQYV. The DNA for the CDR3 is TGCGCCAGCAGCTTGGGGGCGGATTACGAGCAGTACGTC.

V usage is TRBV12-3 or TRBV12-4 and J usage is TRBJ1-2; D remains ambiguous. The CDR3 runs to 16 residues. Trimming removed 3 bases at V and 4 bases at J, with 18 bases between. This CDR3 is CASSFWRTPFSYGYTF. CDR3 coding DNA: TGTGCCAGCAGTTTCTGGAGGACCCCTTTCTCCTATGGCTACACCTTC.